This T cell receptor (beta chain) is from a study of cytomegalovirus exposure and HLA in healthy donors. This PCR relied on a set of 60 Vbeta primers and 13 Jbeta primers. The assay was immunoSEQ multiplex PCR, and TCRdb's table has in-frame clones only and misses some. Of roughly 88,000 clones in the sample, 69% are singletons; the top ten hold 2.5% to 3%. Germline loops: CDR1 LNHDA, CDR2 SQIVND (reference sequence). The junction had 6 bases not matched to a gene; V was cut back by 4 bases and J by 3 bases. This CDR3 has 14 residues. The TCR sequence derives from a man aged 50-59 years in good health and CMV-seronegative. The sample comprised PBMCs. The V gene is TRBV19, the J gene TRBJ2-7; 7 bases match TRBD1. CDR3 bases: TGTGCCAGTAGTACCGCAGGACAGGTCTACGAGCAGTACTTC. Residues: CASSTAGQVYEQYF.